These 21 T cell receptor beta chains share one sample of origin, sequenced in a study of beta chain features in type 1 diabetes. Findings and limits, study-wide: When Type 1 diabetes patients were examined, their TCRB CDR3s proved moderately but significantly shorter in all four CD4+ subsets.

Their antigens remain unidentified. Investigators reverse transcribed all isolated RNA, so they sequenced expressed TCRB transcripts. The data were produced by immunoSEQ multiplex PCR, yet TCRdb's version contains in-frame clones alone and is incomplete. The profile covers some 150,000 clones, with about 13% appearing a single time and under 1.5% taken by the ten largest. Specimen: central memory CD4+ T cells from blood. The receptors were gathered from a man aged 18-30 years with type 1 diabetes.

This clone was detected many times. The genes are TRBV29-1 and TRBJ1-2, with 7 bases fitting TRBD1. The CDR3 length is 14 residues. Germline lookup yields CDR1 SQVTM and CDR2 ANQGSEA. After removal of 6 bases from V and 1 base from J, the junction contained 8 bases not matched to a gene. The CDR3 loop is CSVPGGGNNYGYTF. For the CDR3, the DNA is TGCAGCGTCCCAGGGGGTGGCAATAACTATGGCTACACCTTC.

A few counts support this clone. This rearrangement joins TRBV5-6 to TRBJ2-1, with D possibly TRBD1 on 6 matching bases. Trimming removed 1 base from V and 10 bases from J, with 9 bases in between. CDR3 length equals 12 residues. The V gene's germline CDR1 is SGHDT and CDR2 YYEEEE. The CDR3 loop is CASSLWGLEQFF. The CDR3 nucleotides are TGTGCCAGCAGCTTGTGGGGGCTCGAGCAGTTCTTC.

Written as DNA, the CDR3 is TGCAGCGAAAGGGAGGGCTCCTACAATGAGCAGTTCTTC. Encoded protein: CSEREGSYNEQFF. The gene calls are TRBV29-1 and TRBJ2-1; 7 nucleotides align to TRBD2. Germline CDR1 reads SQVTM; CDR2 reads ANQGSEA. The CDR3 totals 13 residues. The trim removed 7 bases at V and 0 bases at J, leaving 3 bases unmatched.

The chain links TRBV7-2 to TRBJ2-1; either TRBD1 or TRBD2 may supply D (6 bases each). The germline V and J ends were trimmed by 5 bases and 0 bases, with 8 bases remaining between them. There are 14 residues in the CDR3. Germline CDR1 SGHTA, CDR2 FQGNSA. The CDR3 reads CASSGGLSYNEQFF. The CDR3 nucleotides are TGTGCCAGCAGCGGGGGGCTCTCCTACAATGAGCAGTTCTTC.

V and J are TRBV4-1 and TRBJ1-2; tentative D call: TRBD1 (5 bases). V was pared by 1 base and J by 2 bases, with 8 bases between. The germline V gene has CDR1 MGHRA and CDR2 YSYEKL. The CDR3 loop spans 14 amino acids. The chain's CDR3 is CASSQGGSNYGYTF. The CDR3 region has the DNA TGCGCCAGCAGCCAAGGGGGGTCCAACTATGGCTACACCTTC.

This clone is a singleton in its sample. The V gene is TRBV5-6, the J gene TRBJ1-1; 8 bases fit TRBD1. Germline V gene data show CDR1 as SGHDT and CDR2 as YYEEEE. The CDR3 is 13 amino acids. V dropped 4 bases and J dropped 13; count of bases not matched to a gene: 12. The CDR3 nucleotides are TGTGCCAGCAGCACTCCGACAGGGGAGAAAGTTTTCTTT. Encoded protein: CASSTPTGEKVFF.

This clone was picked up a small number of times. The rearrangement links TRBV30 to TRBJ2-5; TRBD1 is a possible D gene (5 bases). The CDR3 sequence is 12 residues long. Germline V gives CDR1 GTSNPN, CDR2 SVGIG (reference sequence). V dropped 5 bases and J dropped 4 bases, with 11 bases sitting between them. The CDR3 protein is CAWGRTRETQYF. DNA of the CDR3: TGTGCCTGGGGAAGGACACGAGAGACCCAGTACTTC.

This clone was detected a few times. CDR3 in amino acids: CASSDFPEAFF. The CDR3 DNA is TGTGCCAGCAGTGACTTCCCTGAAGCTTTCTTT. The genes are TRBV25-1 and TRBJ1-1; D remains unclear. With 3 bases removed from V and 6 bases from J, the gap between germline ends came to 5 bases. The germline gives CDR1 MGHDK, CDR2 SYGVNS. The CDR3 is 11 amino acids.

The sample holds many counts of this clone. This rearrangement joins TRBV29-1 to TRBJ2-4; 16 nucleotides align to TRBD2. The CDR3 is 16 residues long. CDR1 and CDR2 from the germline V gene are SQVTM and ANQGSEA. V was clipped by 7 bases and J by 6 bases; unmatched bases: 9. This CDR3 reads CSAAGLAGGQGNIQYF. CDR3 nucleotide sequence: TGCAGCGCCGCGGGACTAGCGGGGGGGCAGGGAAACATTCAGTACTTC. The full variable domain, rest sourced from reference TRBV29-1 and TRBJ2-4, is SAVISQKPSRDICQRGTSLTIQCQVDSQVTMMFWYRQQPGQSLTLIATANQGSEATYESGFVIDKFPISRPNLTFSTLTVSNMSPEDSSIYLCSAAGLAGGQGNIQYFGAGTRLSVL.

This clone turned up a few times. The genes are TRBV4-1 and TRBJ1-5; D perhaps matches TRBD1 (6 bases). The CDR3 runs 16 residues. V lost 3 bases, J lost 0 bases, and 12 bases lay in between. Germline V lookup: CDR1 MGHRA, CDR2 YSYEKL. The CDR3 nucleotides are TGCGCCAGCAGCCAGATTCGACAGGATAGCAATCAGCCCCAGCATTTT. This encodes CASSQIRQDSNQPQHF.

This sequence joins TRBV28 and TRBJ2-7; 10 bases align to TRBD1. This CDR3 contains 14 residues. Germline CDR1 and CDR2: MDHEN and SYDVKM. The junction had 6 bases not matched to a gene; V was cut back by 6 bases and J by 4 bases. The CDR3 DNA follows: TGTGCCAGCAGCCCGGGACAGGGGAGGTACGAGCAGTACTTC. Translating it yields CASSPGQGRYEQYF.

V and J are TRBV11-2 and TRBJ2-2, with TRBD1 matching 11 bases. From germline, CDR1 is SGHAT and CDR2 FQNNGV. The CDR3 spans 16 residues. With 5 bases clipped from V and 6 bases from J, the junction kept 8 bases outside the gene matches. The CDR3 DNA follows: TGTGCCAGCAGCCTCGGACAGGGGGCTTCGGCCGGGGAGCTGTTTTTT. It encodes CASSLGQGASAGELFF.

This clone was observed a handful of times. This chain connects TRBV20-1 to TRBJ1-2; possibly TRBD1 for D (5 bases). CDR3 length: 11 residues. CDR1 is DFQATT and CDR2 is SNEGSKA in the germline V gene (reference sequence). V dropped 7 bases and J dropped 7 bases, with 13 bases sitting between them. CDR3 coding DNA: TGCAGTGTTGTGACAGAGGGTGGCTACACCTTC. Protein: CSVVTEGGYTF.

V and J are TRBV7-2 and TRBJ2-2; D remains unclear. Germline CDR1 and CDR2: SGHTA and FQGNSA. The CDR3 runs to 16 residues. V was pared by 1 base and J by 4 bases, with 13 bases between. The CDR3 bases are TGTGCCAGCAGCTTAGACCGGACCAAGACCACCGGGGAGCTGTTTTTT. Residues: CASSLDRTKTTGELFF.

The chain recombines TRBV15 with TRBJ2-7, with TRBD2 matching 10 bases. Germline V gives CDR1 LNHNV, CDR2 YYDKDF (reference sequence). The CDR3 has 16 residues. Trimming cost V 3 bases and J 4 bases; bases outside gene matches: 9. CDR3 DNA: TGTGCCACCAGCAGGGAGCGGGGGGGCCTGGGGTACGAGCAGTACTTC. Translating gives CATSRERGGLGYEQYF.

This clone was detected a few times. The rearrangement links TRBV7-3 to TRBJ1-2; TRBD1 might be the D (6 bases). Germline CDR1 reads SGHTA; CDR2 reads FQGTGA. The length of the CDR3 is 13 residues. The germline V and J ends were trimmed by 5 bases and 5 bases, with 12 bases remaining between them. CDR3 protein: CASSQGQGYGYTF. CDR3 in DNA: TGTGCCAGCAGCCAAGGGCAGGGGTATGGCTACACCTTC. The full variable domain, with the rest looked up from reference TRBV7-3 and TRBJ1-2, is GAGVSQTPSNKVTEKGKYVELRCDPISGHTALYWYRQSLGQGPEFLIYFQGTGAADDSGLPNDRFFAVRPEGSVSTLKIQRTERGDSAVYLCASSQGQGYGYTFGSGTRLTVV.

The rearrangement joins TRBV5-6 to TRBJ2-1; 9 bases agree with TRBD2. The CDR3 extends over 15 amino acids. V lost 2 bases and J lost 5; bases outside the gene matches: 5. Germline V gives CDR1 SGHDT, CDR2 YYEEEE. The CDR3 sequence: CASSLAGGRDNEQFF. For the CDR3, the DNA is TGTGCCAGCAGCTTAGCGGGGGGCCGCGACAATGAGCAGTTCTTC.

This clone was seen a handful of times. The CDR3 loop reads CASSPYRVYEQYF. CDR3 DNA: TGTGCCAGCAGTCCATACAGGGTTTACGAGCAGTACTTC. The rearrangement joins TRBV16 to TRBJ2-7, with a tentative D call TRBD1 (6 bases). This CDR3 has 13 amino acids. Germline-derived CDR1 and CDR2 are KGHSY and FQNENV. V was cut by 6 bases and J by 4 bases, with 13 bases left in between.

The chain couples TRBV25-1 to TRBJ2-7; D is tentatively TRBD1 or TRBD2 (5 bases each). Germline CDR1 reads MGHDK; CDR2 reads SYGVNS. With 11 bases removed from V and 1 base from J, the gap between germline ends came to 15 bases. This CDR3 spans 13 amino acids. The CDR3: CAQKGSLSYEQYF. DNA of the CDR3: TGTGCCCAGAAGGGGAGTTTATCCTACGAGCAGTACTTC.

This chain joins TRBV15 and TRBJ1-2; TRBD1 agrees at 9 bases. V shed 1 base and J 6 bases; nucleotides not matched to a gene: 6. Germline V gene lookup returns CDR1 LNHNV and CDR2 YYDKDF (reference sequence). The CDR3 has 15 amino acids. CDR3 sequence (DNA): TGTGCCACCAGCAGAGTGGGACAGGGATTAAATGGCTACACCTTC. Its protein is CATSRVGQGLNGYTF.

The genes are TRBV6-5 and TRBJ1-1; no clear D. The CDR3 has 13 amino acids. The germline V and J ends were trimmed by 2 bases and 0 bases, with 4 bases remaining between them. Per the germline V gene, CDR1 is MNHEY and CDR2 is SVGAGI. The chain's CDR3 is CASSYEMNTEAFF. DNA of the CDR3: TGTGCCAGCAGTTACGAGATGAACACTGAAGCTTTCTTT.